Sequencing of this TCR beta chain was carried out in a study of blood T cell repertoires in COVID-19. Study-level information: Samples came from the United States, Italy and Spain, spanning acute and convalescent COVID-19. PBMCs, B-cell-depleted T cells, or T cells provided the cDNA or gDNA that made up the material.

This clone came up once. With V trimmed by 4 bases and J by 5 bases, 14 bases remained unmatched. The CDR3 runs 19 residues. Germline V gives CDR1 SNHLY, CDR2 FYNNEI. Clones were sequenced by immunoSEQ multiplex PCR, and TCRdb holds only the in-frame ones, with some missing. The table lists some 200,000 clones, about 92% of them singletons. The sequencing sample was made of peripheral blood. The TCR was taken from a man aged 25-45 years with acute or convalescent COVID-19. The chain combines TRBV2 with TRBJ2-3; 14 nucleotides agree with TRBD2. CDR3 nucleotide sequence: TGTGCCAGCAGTGGAATCCCGGGACTAGCGGGAGAGTGGCGAGATACGCAGTATTTT. The encoded protein is CASSGIPGLAGEWRDTQYF.